Presented here are 25 T cell receptor beta chains from one specimen sequenced in a study of T cell responses to AZD1222 COVID-19 vaccine. Sequencing used immunoSEQ multiplex PCR; TCRdb keeps in-frame clones, though not all of them. The sample consists of some 79,000 clones, about 78% of them appearing once. The sequencing used peripheral blood, collected 28 days after the second AZD1222 dose. These receptors originate from an adult who received the AZD1222 COVID-19 vaccine.

The V and J genes are TRBV7-8 and TRBJ1-2; possible D gene TRBD1, 5 bases. From germline, CDR1 is SGHVS and CDR2 FQNEAQ. The CDR3 is 16 residues long. The V end was cut by 0 bases, the J end by 6 bases, with 17 bases between. CDR3 in amino acids: CASSLATVSRGDGYTF. For the CDR3, the DNA is TGTGCCAGCAGCTTAGCGACGGTGTCACGAGGGGATGGCTACACCTTC.

The V and J genes are TRBV30 and TRBJ2-7; 7 bases align to TRBD1. CDR1 and CDR2 (germline): GTSNPN, SVGIG (reference sequence). The CDR3 is made up of 15 amino acids. The V gene end was trimmed by 0 bases and the J gene end by 4 bases; junction bases not matched to a gene: 9. This chain's CDR3 is CAWSVRWTGVYEQYF. Written as DNA, the CDR3 is TGTGCCTGGAGTGTACGGTGGACAGGTGTTTACGAGCAGTACTTC. The full variable domain, in which reference TRBV30 and TRBJ2-7 provide the parts outside the CDR3, is SQTIHQWPATLVQPVGSPLSLECTVEGTSNPNLYWYRQAAGRGLQLLFYSVGIGQISSEVPQNLSASRPQDRQFILSSKKLLLSDSGFYLCAWSVRWTGVYEQYFGPGTRLTVT.

The chain uses TRBV5-4 and TRBJ2-3; 8 bases fit TRBD2. The V gene end was trimmed by 0 bases and the J gene end by 2 bases; junction bases not matched to a gene: 5. This CDR3 is built from 16 residues. Germline loops: CDR1 SGHNT, CDR2 YYREEE (reference sequence). CDR3 residues: CASSLAGGGFTDTQYF. The CDR3, as DNA: TGTGCCAGCAGCTTGGCGGGCGGGGGGTTCACAGATACGCAGTATTTT.

The chain uses TRBV6-5 and TRBJ1-3; TRBD1 aligns across 7 bases. The CDR3 is made up of 14 amino acids. The V gene end was trimmed by 6 bases and the J gene end by 0 bases; junction bases not matched to a gene: 2. Germline values: CDR1 MNHEY, CDR2 SVGAGI. The CDR3 reads CASRGQNSGNTIYF. The CDR3, as DNA: TGTGCCAGCAGGGGACAGAACTCTGGAAACACCATATATTTT.

This clone was counted only a few times. V usage is TRBV18 and J usage is TRBJ2-1; TRBD2 aligns across 13 bases. V shed 0 bases, J shed 6 bases, and the junction held 5 bases outside the gene matches. Germline CDR1 is KGHSH and CDR2 is LQKENI. CDR3 size: 17 residues. CDR3 loop: CASSPPRLAGGSNEQFF. The CDR3 DNA sequence: TGTGCCAGCTCACCACCGAGACTAGCGGGAGGATCCAATGAGCAGTTCTTC.

The chain recombines TRBV30 with TRBJ1-6; 12 bases align to TRBD1. The germline V gene has CDR1 GTSNPN and CDR2 SVGIG (reference sequence). The CDR3 is 14 residues long. V dropped 2 bases and J dropped 9; count of bases not matched to a gene: 2. The CDR3 here is CAWSRDRGLSPLHF. The CDR3 coding sequence is TGTGCCTGGAGTCGGGACAGGGGGCTTTCACCCCTCCACTTT. Full variable domain (rest looked up from reference TRBV30 and TRBJ1-6): SQTIHQWPATLVQPVGSPLSLECTVEGTSNPNLYWYRQAAGRGLQLLFYSVGIGQISSEVPQNLSASRPQDRQFILSSKKLLLSDSGFYLCAWSRDRGLSPLHFGNGTRLTVT.

The chain couples TRBV13 to TRBJ2-1; no reliable D call. Trimming cost V 5 bases and J 0 bases, with 11 bases left between them. The germline V gene has CDR1 PRHDT and CDR2 FYEKMQ (reference sequence). CDR3 length equals 15 residues. This CDR3 reads CASSVGFSSYNEQFF. For the CDR3, the DNA is TGTGCCAGCAGCGTGGGATTTAGCTCCTACAATGAGCAGTTCTTC.

V usage is TRBV3-1 (or the pseudogene TRBV3-2) and J usage is TRBJ2-3, with D perhaps TRBD2 (6 bases). The germline V gene encodes CDR1 LGHDT and CDR2 YNNKEL (reference sequence). The CDR3 is made up of 15 amino acids. Between the trimmed V and J ends, which lost 0 bases and 7 bases, there was a span of 14 bases. This chain's CDR3 is CASSQDLLAANTQYF. The CDR3 region has the DNA TGTGCCAGCAGCCAAGATTTACTAGCCGCCAATACGCAGTATTTT.

The V call is TRBV5-6, the J call TRBJ2-1, with 9 bases aligning to TRBD1. The germline CDR1 and CDR2 sequences are SGHDT and YYEEEE. With V trimmed by 4 bases and J by 3 bases, 5 bases remained unmatched. This CDR3 spans 15 amino acids. Here the CDR3 reads CASSRTGDFYNEQFF. The CDR3 DNA follows: TGTGCCAGCAGCAGGACAGGGGATTTCTACAATGAGCAGTTCTTC.

The rearrangement uses TRBV5-5 and TRBJ2-2; D may be TRBD1 (5 bases). The ends were cut back, 3 bases at V and 4 bases at J, with 22 bases in the middle. Germline lookup yields CDR1 SGHKS and CDR2 YYEKEE (reference sequence). The CDR3 extends over 18 amino acids. The CDR3 nucleotides are TGTGCCAGCAGCTCACCCGGAGCAGCAGGGCCCCTCACCGGGGAGCTGTTTTTT. Amino acid sequence: CASSSPGAAGPLTGELFF. Full variable domain (outside the CDR3, taken from reference TRBV5-5 and TRBJ2-2): DAGVTQSPTHLIKTRGQQVTLRCSPISGHKSVSWYQQVLGQGPQFIFQYYEKEERGRGNFPDRFSARQFPNYSSELNVNALLLGDSALYLCASSSPGAAGPLTGELFFGEGSRLTVL.

V is TRBV5-1 and J is TRBJ2-7, with 7 bases fitting TRBD2. Germline V gene sequence: CDR1 SGHRS, CDR2 YFSETQ. J was trimmed by 4 bases and V by 4 bases; bases with no gene match: 5. CDR3 length: 13 amino acids. CDR3 sequence reads: CASSPTSVYEQYF. The CDR3 DNA is TGCGCCAGCAGCCCCACTAGCGTTTACGAGCAGTACTTC.

The sample holds one count of this clone. This chain links TRBV4-1 with TRBJ2-1; 10 bases align to TRBD1. V gave up 0 bases and J gave up 7 bases; unmatched junction bases: 9. The CDR3 totals 17 residues. Germline V gene lookup returns CDR1 MGHRA and CDR2 YSYEKL. The CDR3 DNA sequence: TGCGCCAGCAGCCAAGATGCGGGGGGACAGGGGTCAAATGAGCAGTTCTTC. Translated: CASSQDAGGQGSNEQFF.

The rearrangement uses TRBV19 and TRBJ2-2; D possibly uses TRBD1 or TRBD2 (5 bases each). Germline values: CDR1 LNHDA, CDR2 SQIVND (reference sequence). Trimming took off 3 bases at V and 7 bases at J, with 18 bases between the two ends. There are 16 residues in the CDR3. DNA of the CDR3: TGTGCCAGTAGTATTCCTTGGGACGGCCAGTTCGGGGAGCTGTTTTTT. Encoded protein: CASSIPWDGQFGELFF.

The chain carries TRBV18 and TRBJ1-5; a weak D match, TRBD1 (5 bases). The CDR3 has 15 residues. Trimming shortened V by 2 bases and J by 4 bases, and 12 bases separated the two germline ends. Germline V gene lookup returns CDR1 KGHSH and CDR2 LQKENI. The CDR3 loop is CASSPGEGRNQPQHF. The CDR3 DNA reads TGTGCCAGCTCACCAGGGGAGGGGAGAAATCAGCCCCAGCATTTT.

For this clone: Other nucleotide sequences from this sample produce the same CDR3. The J gene is TRBJ2-7, the V gene TRBV28; D remains ambiguous. Trimming cost V 3 bases and J 1 base, with 1 base left between them. Germline V gives CDR1 MDHEN, CDR2 SYDVKM. The CDR3 runs to 11 residues. The CDR3 sequence is CASSFSYEQYF. Written as DNA, the CDR3 is TGTGCCAGCAGTTTTTCCTACGAGCAGTACTTC.

This clone was detected once. The rearrangement links TRBV7-9 to TRBJ1-2; D remains ambiguous. The ends were cut back, 1 base at V and 8 bases at J, with 5 bases in the middle. Germline loops: CDR1 SEHNR, CDR2 FQNEAQ (reference sequence). The CDR3 spans 11 residues. Written as DNA, the CDR3 is TGTGCCAGCAGCTTAGGAGGGGGCTACACCTTC. Residues: CASSLGGGYTF. The variable domain in full, completed from reference TRBV7-9 and TRBJ1-2, reads DTGVSQNPRHKITKRGQNVTFRCDPISEHNRLYWYRQTLGQGPEFLTYFQNEAQLEKSRLLSDRFSAERPKGSFSTLEIQRTEQGDSAMYLCASSLGGGYTFGSGTRLTVV.

This clone showed up many times. The V call is TRBV7-9, the J call TRBJ1-2, with 7 bases that match TRBD1. Per the germline V gene, CDR1 is SEHNR and CDR2 is FQNEAQ (reference sequence). V shed 5 bases, J shed 8 bases, and the junction held 17 bases outside the gene matches. This CDR3 has 16 amino acids. The CDR3 DNA is TGTGCCAGCAGCATAAGATTCACAGGGGATTTGGAAGGCTACACCTTC. Residues: CASSIRFTGDLEGYTF.

This clone appeared a few times. The rearrangement links TRBV7-9 to TRBJ2-3, with D possibly being TRBD1 (5 bases). The CDR3 spans 13 residues. Germline lookup yields CDR1 SEHNR and CDR2 FQNEAQ (reference sequence). V was shortened by 1 base and J by 6 bases, with 8 bases between the two germline ends. The CDR3 loop is CASSLGGADTQYF. CDR3 bases: TGTGCCAGCAGCTTAGGTGGGGCGGATACGCAGTATTTT.

The chain couples TRBV6-5 to TRBJ2-2; 8 bases align to TRBD1. This CDR3 is built from 15 residues. Unmatched junction bases numbered 6, after V lost 5 bases and J lost 4 bases. CDR1 and CDR2 (germline): MNHEY, SVGAGI. This CDR3 is CASSPDRAGTGELFF. The CDR3 bases are TGTGCCAGCAGTCCGGACAGGGCGGGCACCGGGGAGCTGTTTTTT.

The chain combines TRBV6-1 with TRBJ1-1; D call uncertain. The CDR3 spans 13 residues. Trimming stripped 2 bases from V and 1 base from J, with 5 bases between. Germline CDR1 is MNHNS and CDR2 is SASEGT. The CDR3 nucleotides are TGTGCCAGCAGTGAAAACTGGAACACTGAAGCTTTCTTT. Protein product: CASSENWNTEAFF.

This chain connects TRBV7-6 to TRBJ1-3; weak D call: TRBD1 (5 bases). Germline lookup yields CDR1 SGHVS and CDR2 FNYEAQ. This CDR3 contains 18 residues. The V end lost 5 bases, the J end lost 1 base, and 21 bases lay between the germline ends. CDR3 region: CASSEEAEGLTSGNTIYF. CDR3 DNA sequence: TGTGCCAGCAGCGAAGAGGCTGAGGGGTTAACGTCTGGAAACACCATATATTTT.

The chain employs TRBV19 and TRBJ1-5; TRBD1 aligns across 8 bases. This CDR3 is 14 amino acids long. Germline CDR1 is LNHDA and CDR2 is SQIVND (reference sequence). The ends lost 9 bases at V and 5 bases at J; junction bases unmatched: 9. The CDR3 loop reads CASRQGKGDQPQHF. DNA for the CDR3: TGTGCCAGCAGACAGGGGAAGGGGGATCAGCCCCAGCATTTT.

The genes are TRBV7-3 and TRBJ1-1; weak D call: TRBD1 (5 bases). Trimming cost V 4 bases and J 1 base, with 10 bases left between them. Per the germline V gene, CDR1 is SGHTA and CDR2 is FQGTGA. This CDR3 comprises 14 residues. The CDR3, as DNA: TGTGCCAGCAGCTCAGGCGGGGGGAACACTGAAGCTTTCTTT. It encodes CASSSGGGNTEAFF.

This sequence joins TRBV16 and TRBJ2-2, with TRBD2 as a possible D gene (6 bases). Germline-derived CDR1 and CDR2 are KGHSY and FQNENV. The CDR3 totals 15 residues. V was pared by 3 bases and J by 3 bases, with 11 bases between. The CDR3 nucleotides read TGTGCCAGCAGCCACGGGGGATTTGACACCGGGGAGCTGTTTTTT. The encoded protein is CASSHGGFDTGELFF.

This clone was counted only a few times. This sequence joins TRBV7-9 and TRBJ1-1; no clear D gene. Germline V CDR1 and CDR2: SEHNR, FQNEAQ (reference sequence). The CDR3 has 14 amino acids. With 5 bases removed from V and 1 base from J, the gap between germline ends came to 11 bases. The CDR3 protein is CASSRAGGNTEAFF. The CDR3 coding sequence is TGTGCCAGCAGCCGTGCGGGTGGGAACACTGAAGCTTTCTTT.